Below, 14 T cell receptor beta chains from the same sample are listed, as sequenced in a study of cytomegalovirus exposure and HLA in healthy donors. The study ran its PCR with 60 Vbeta and 13 Jbeta primers. Produced via immunoSEQ multiplex PCR; TCRdb's table is partial and in-frame only. The repertoire holds over 150,000 clones, about four fifths seen once, with roughly an eighth in the top ten. Sequencing was performed on PBMCs. The receptor source for this set is a woman aged 45-65 years in good health and CMV-seronegative.

Only one count was recorded for this clone. This rearrangement joins TRBV28 to TRBJ2-7; weak D call: TRBD1 (6 bases). Germline CDR1 is MDHEN and CDR2 is SYDVKM. The V end was cut by 2 bases, the J end by 6 bases, with 17 bases between. This CDR3 is built from 15 residues. DNA of the CDR3: TGTGCCAGCAGTTTAGCTATACAGGGCCCCATCGAGCAGTACTTC. This translates into CASSLAIQGPIEQYF.

The gene calls are TRBV5-5 and TRBJ2-6; D gene unclear. V was cut by 2 bases and J by 2 bases, with 5 bases left in between. Germline CDR1 SGHKS, CDR2 YYEKEE (reference sequence). The CDR3 totals 14 residues. The CDR3 DNA follows: TGTGCCAGCAGCTTTCTTCCTGGGGCCAACGTCCTGACTTTC. Translation gives CASSFLPGANVLTF.

This sequence joins TRBV11-3 and TRBJ1-6; no clear D gene. The germline gives CDR1 SGHNT, CDR2 YENEEA. V was pared by 1 base and J by 7 bases, with 5 bases between. The CDR3 is made up of 13 amino acids. The CDR3 DNA sequence: TGTGCCAGCAGCTTAGGAGGGAATTCACCCCTCCACTTT. Protein product: CASSLGGNSPLHF. The variable domain in full, with the rest retrieved from reference TRBV11-3 and TRBJ1-6, is EAGVVQSPRYKIIEKKQPVAFWCNPISGHNTLYWYLQNLGQGPELLIRYENEEAVDDSQLPKDRFSAERLKGVDSTLKIQPAELGDSAVYLCASSLGGNSPLHFGNGTRLTVT.

A word on this clone: An end of the junction differs from the germline gene, which may be a read error. The identical CDR3 is also encoded by other nucleotide sequences in the sample. J is TRBJ1-2 and V is TRBV7-9, with D uncertain. CDR3 size: 11 residues. CDR1 and CDR2 (germline): SEHNR, FQNEAQ (reference sequence). The CDR3 spells CALRANYGYTF. CDR3 in DNA: TGTGCCTTGAGGGCTAACTATGGTTACACCTTC.

The chain links TRBV28 to TRBJ2-7, with D possibly being TRBD2 (5 bases). Germline lookup yields CDR1 MDHEN and CDR2 SYDVKM. Trimming shortened V by 5 bases and J by 1 base, and 15 bases separated the two germline ends. CDR3 length: 15 residues. The CDR3 here is CASSRLAGPSYEQYF. In nucleotides, the CDR3 is TGTGCCAGCAGTCGGTTGGCGGGCCCGTCCTACGAGCAGTACTTC.

This clone came up once. This chain links TRBV7-9 with TRBJ2-7, with 9 bases matching TRBD2. In germline, CDR1 is SEHNR, CDR2 FQNEAQ (reference sequence). The length of the CDR3 is 15 residues. Unmatched junction bases numbered 4, after V lost 1 base and J lost 3 bases. The CDR3 DNA reads as TGTGCCAGCAGCTTAGGACTAGCGGATCGCTACGAGCAGTACTTC. Translating it yields CASSLGLADRYEQYF.

The J gene is TRBJ2-7, the V gene TRBV7-9; 8 bases match TRBD2. The V segment lost 0 bases and the J segment 5 bases; nucleotides outside the gene matches: 3. Germline V gene lookup returns CDR1 SEHNR and CDR2 FQNEAQ (reference sequence). The CDR3 is 14 residues long. The CDR3 DNA follows: TGTGCCAGCAGCTTAGCCGGGACTAGTAACGAGCAGTACTTC. This encodes CASSLAGTSNEQYF.

The chain links TRBV28 to TRBJ2-3; D is unresolved. Trimming took 2 bases from V and 7 from J, leaving 7 bases between them. Per the germline V gene, CDR1 is MDHEN and CDR2 is SYDVKM. This CDR3 region has 12 residues. CDR3 sequence: CASSLDDNTQYF. The CDR3 DNA follows: TGTGCCAGCAGTTTAGACGACAATACGCAGTATTTT.

This chain uses TRBV12-5 with TRBJ2-5; tentatively, D is TRBD2 (6 bases). The length of the CDR3 is 16 residues. Looked up from germline, CDR1 is LGHNT and CDR2 is FRNRAP. V was pared by 1 base and J by 3 bases, with 15 bases between. As DNA, the CDR3 is TGTGCTAGTGGTTTGGATCGAGGAGGGCGTGAAGAGACCCAGTACTTC. Its protein is CASGLDRGGREETQYF.

The chain has TRBV5-4 and TRBJ2-3, with D possibly TRBD1 on 6 matching bases. The CDR3 totals 15 residues. Trimming stripped 0 bases from V and 0 bases from J, with 8 bases between. Germline CDR1 reads SGHNT; CDR2 reads YYREEE (reference sequence). CDR3 DNA: TGTGCCAGCAGCTTGGGGGGGCCTAGCACAGATACGCAGTATTTT. Translated: CASSLGGPSTDTQYF.

This clone appeared a few times. The CDR3 DNA reads TGTGCCAGCAGCCCCGGCGCAGGGGGAGGTTCACCCCTCCACTTT. Translation gives CASSPGAGGGSPLHF. The V and J genes are TRBV7-2 and TRBJ1-6; 7 positions agree with TRBD1. From germline, CDR1 is SGHTA and CDR2 FQGNSA. The CDR3 runs to 15 residues. J gave up 9 bases and V 5 bases, and 10 bases lay outside the gene matches.

The chain is built from TRBV6-6 and TRBJ2-7, with 9 bases that match TRBD1. Germline V CDR1 and CDR2: MNHNY, SVGAGI (reference sequence). The junction had 12 bases not matched to a gene; V was cut back by 6 bases and J by 9 bases. The CDR3 is 14 residues long. DNA for the CDR3: TGTGCCAGCAGGGGAGGGACAGGGTTGTCCGTGCAGTACTTC. Translation: CASRGGTGLSVQYF.

The chain combines TRBV9 with TRBJ2-7, with 7 bases lining up with TRBD2. CDR1 is SGDLS and CDR2 is YYNGEE in the germline V gene. The CDR3 runs 14 residues. Trimming removed 4 bases from V and 1 base from J; junction bases left unmatched: 5. CDR3 residues: CASSRVGGSYEQYF. The CDR3 DNA is TGTGCCAGCAGCCGGGTGGGGGGGTCCTACGAGCAGTACTTC.

The chain employs TRBV2 and TRBJ2-1; TRBD1 matches at 7 bases. CDR3 length: 14 amino acids. CDR1 is SNHLY, CDR2 FYNNEI, per germline. V was clipped by 8 bases and J by 2 bases; unmatched bases: 6. Written as DNA, the CDR3 is TGTGCCAGCCCCCAGGGACAGACCTACAATGAGCAGTTCTTC. Its protein is CASPQGQTYNEQFF.